Below, one T cell receptor beta chain is given with its context. 13 Jbeta primers and 60 Vbeta primers were used for the PCR. TCRdb keeps only in-frame clones here, not all; method: immunoSEQ multiplex PCR. There are tens of thousands of clones in the sample, with 5.5% to 6.5% held by the top ten. These data come from a study of cytomegalovirus exposure and HLA in healthy donors. Germline CDR1 and CDR2: GTSNPN and SVGIG (reference sequence). V was cut by 2 bases and J by 1 base, with 24 bases left in between. The CDR3 is made up of 19 amino acids. V is TRBV30 and J is TRBJ1-3, with D perhaps matching TRBD1 (5 bases). This TCR was sampled from a girl aged 10-17 years in good health and CMV-seropositive. Sample: PBMCs. The CDR3 spells CAWSSLNEGAYSSGNTIYF. The CDR3 DNA sequence: TGTGCCTGGAGTTCCTTAAATGAAGGGGCCTACTCTTCTGGAAACACCATATATTTT.